The T cell receptor beta chain described here comes from a study of blood T cell repertoires in COVID-19 (dated by TCRdb to 2018 to 2021). In terms of the full investigation: Collaborator samples came from the United States, Italy and Spain and covered acute and convalescent phases of COVID-19. The material from the prospective study consisted of cDNA or gDNA derived from T cells, B-cell-depleted T cells, or PBMCs. The dataset comprised deeply sampled blood TCRbeta repertoires from subjects exposed to, actively infected with, or recovered from COVID-19. A freely available public database, intended as a resource for researchers studying the immune response to SARS-CoV-2, is where the repertoires were released. The samples were drawn from the first 160 participants of the ongoing ImmuneRACE study and from more than 1,000 subjects provided by 6 global collaborators. Nearly every sample came with metadata listing a de-identified subject ID, COVID-19 status, age in years and sex. Where HLA class I and class II types were available, the types were taken from metadata supplied by the sample provider, not from assay-based typing. What the study reported, not specific to this receptor: The quantity of clinical and demographic metadata differed by source and by participant and was supplied without curation.

As for this clone: Its recognized antigen is unknown. Per-base quality was not reported, and no clone a single base away is much larger than it.

Collaborating institutions collected whole blood in K2EDTA tubes following their own protocols. For TCRbeta analysis, collaborator samples were shipped as frozen whole blood, as isolated PBMCs, or as DNA extracted from either sample type. The immunoSEQ Assay, a bias-controlled multiplex PCR, was used to amplify TCRbeta CDR3 regions from genomic DNA. The authors' pipeline ran thus. The number of nucleated cells in each sample was estimated from the amplification of reference gene primers within the assay. Sequence reads were collapsed and filtered to measure the absolute abundance of every unique TCRbeta CDR3 rearrangement. For each sample, productive Simpson clonality was calculated by taking the square root of Simpson's diversity index across productive rearrangements. In its TCRdb copy, this immuneACCESS table keeps in-frame sequences only and misses some clones. Where compared with another copy, unresolved V genes explain less than half of these, and the others have no known cause. The DNA gave D and trimming, while V, J and clone size come from that table. The sample has about 160,000 clones on record, 60% to 85% of them singletons. The ten top clones hold approximately 8% of the sample.

The V end gives up 7 bases and the J end 3 bases, leaving 6 bases in the junction not matched to a gene. Counted from cysteine to phenylalanine, this CDR3 has 13 amino acids. CDR3 DNA only is kept here, 39 bases in frame from base 1. This chain joins TRBV12-3 or TRBV12-4 to TRBJ2-7, with TRBD2 matching 7 junction bases. Source material: peripheral blood. The sequence derives from a man aged 60 to 75 with acute or convalescent COVID-19. The CDR3 reads CASTFGTNYEQYF. At the DNA level, the sequence is TGTGCCAGCACCTTCGGGACTAACTACGAGCAGTACTTC.